This T cell receptor beta chain came from a study of response to subunit inactivated influenza vaccine. TCRdb independently ran MiXCR on the RT-PCR reads; one entry per CDR3 protein. The sample shows 500,000 to 550,000 distinct CDR3 sequences, roughly 23% of them seen only once. This clonotype showed up many times. Germline CDR1 is SEHNR and CDR2 is FQNEAQ (reference sequence). The CDR3 spans 12 residues. V gave up 5 bases and J gave up 4 bases, with 6 bases separating them. The same sample was also studied in work on T cells expressing NK-cell markers. That source reports: TCR beta libraries carry UMIs added by 5'RACE template switching. Most of the eight sequenced donors were HCMV-seropositive; one was seronegative. About 1.0-8% of CD8+ T cells in about 6 donors belonged to dominant NKG2C+ clonotypes. Also leading the CD3+CD56-NKG2C+ fraction in a handful of donors were these clonotypes.

This specimen was CD4+ T cells sorted from PBMCs, taken 11 to 12 days after vaccination. The V gene is TRBV7-9, the J gene TRBJ1-5; D uncertain. This clonotype was sampled from a man over 45 who received an inactivated influenza vaccine. The CDR3 DNA is TGTGCCAGCAGCACCCTAAATCAGCCCCAGCATTTT. It translates to CASSTLNQPQHF.